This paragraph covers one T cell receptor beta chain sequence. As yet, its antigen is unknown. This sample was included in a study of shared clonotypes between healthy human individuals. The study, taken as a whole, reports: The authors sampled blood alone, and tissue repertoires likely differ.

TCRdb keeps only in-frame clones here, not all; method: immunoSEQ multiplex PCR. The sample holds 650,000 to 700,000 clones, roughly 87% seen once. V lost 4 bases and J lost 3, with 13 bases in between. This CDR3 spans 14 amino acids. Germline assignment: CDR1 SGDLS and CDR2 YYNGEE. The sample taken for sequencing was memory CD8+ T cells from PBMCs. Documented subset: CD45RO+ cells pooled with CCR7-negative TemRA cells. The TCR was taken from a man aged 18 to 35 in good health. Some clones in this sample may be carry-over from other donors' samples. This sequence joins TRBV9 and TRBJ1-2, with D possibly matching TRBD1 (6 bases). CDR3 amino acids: CASSPRGDHYGYTF. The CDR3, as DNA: TGTGCCAGCAGCCCCAGGGGAGACCACTATGGCTACACCTTC. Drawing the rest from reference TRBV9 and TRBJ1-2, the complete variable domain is DSGVTQTPKHLITATGQRVTLRCSPRSGDLSVYWYQQSLDQGLQFLIQYYNGEERAKGNILERFSAQQFPDLHSELNLSSLELGDSALYFCASSPRGDHYGYTFGSGTRLTVV.